This T cell receptor (beta chain) came from a study of T-cell reconstitution after alpha-beta-depleted transplantation in children (dated by TCRdb to the mid-2010s). Broadly, across the study: T-cell immune reconstitution after TCRalphabeta/CD19-depleted allogeneic hematopoietic cell transplantation in children was quantitatively tracked in the study by means of TCR repertoire profiling. General conclusions and limits of the study: In some patients, the high TCRbeta diversity seen at day 60 was put down to recipient T cells and intrathymic progenitors that had survived conditioning. About two months after transplant, the apparently early recovery of alphabetaT-cell counts reportedly depended on just several hundred clones that had expanded rapidly and came from non-depleted graft cells. Over the following months the frequencies of hyperexpanded clones went down, and after one year T-cell counts and TCRbeta diversity were mostly credited to newly produced T cells.

Taken with the paper, the label for treatment or condition translates to: allogeneic hematopoietic cell transplantation with graft depleted of TCRalphabeta T cells and CD19 B cells. The children who served as transplant recipients had been given grafts of TCRalphabeta/CD19-depleted allogeneic hematopoietic cells. As for this clonotype: The target of this receptor is not known. No clone much larger than this one lies a single base away; base qualities are absent.

CDR1 MNHEY and CDR2 SVGEGT are derived from the germline V gene. The CDR3 contains 17 residues, cysteine and valine counted. Left in the record is the CDR3 DNA by itself, 51 bases read in frame from the first base. Between the V and J ends, shortened by 0 bases and 6 bases respectively, the junction contains 21 bases. The library was produced with PCR. TCRdb lists the instrument as Illumina HiSeq 2500. TCR library preparation used molecular barcoding, with unique molecular identifiers applied to normalize quantification of the TCRbeta repertoire. Starting from the raw public reads, TCRdb applied fastp trimming at Q25, assembled clones with MiXCR and retained in-frame beta chains. Rows are combined by CDR3 protein, so each entry shows the most common genes and DNA. This sample has more than 500,000 distinct CDR3 sequences in its table, and about an eighth of those were observed once. Around 15% of the sample is in the top ten clones.

Sequences were derived from PBMCs, mostly from graft donor cells, sampled 180 days after TCRalphabeta/CD19-depleted stem cell transplant. The source of this sequence is a female patient aged 2-15 years who had a stem cell transplant for aplastic anemia, so the T cells may come from the graft donor. The receptor chain draws on TRBV6-2 or TRBV6-3 and TRBJ2-7, with a tentative D gene TRBD1 over 6 matching bases. The CDR3 region: CASSYSRGHIPSSEQYV. At the DNA level, the sequence is TGTGCCAGCAGTTACTCGAGGGGACATATACCGAGTAGCGAGCAGTACGTC.